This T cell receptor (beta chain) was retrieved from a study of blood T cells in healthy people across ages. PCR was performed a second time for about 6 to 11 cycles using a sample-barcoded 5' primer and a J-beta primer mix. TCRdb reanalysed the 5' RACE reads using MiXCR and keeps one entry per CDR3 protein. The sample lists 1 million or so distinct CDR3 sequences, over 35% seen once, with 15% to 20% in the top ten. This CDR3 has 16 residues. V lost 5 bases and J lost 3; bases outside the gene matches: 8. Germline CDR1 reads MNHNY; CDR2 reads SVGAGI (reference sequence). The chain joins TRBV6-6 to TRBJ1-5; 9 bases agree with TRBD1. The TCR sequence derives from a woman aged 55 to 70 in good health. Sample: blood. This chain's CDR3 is CASSPAGTGLNQPQHF. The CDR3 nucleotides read TGTGCCAGCAGTCCCGCCGGGACAGGGCTCAATCAGCCCCAGCATTTT.